A selection of T cell receptor beta chains follows, all from one sample in a study of regulatory and conventional T cells in RAG deficiency. Profiling relied on immunoSEQ multiplex PCR, and the TCRdb table lists in-frame clones only, not all of them. The sample records tens of thousands of clones, about 89% being singletons. A further study also used this sample, focusing on regulatory T cells.

Sequenced: CD8+ T cells sorted from blood. The receptors stem from a human donor in good health. Each CDR3 is given with its conserved first and last residue. D genes are given only for firm matches. Expanded clones get a size class; other rows say once, few or many, or leave the size out.

j_call clone_size d_call v_call cdr3_nt cdr3_aa
TRBJ2-7 . . TRBV5-1 TGCGCCAGCAGCTTGGTGTCGGGGACACAGTACGAGCAGTACTTC CASSLVSGTQYEQYF
TRBJ2-3 once . TRBV9 TGTGCCAGCAGCGGGGGACACTTTACAGATACGCAGTATTTT CASSGGHFTDTQYF
TRBJ1-2 once . TRBV7-8 TGTGCCAGCGCGACCGGGCAGGGTAACTATGGCTACACCTTC CASATGQGNYGYTF
TRBJ1-1 . TRBD1 TRBV5-1 TGCGCCAGCAGCTTGGCGGGGGACAGGGCAAGGGGAACTGAAGCTTTCTTT CASSLAGDRARGTEAFF
TRBJ1-4 . . TRBV5-6 TGTGCCAGCAGCTTGGCGACTGGGCAGGAAAAACTGTTTTTT CASSLATGQEKLFF
TRBJ2-2 . . TRBV6-5 TGTGCCAGCAGTTACTCGACGGGACAAAATACCGGGGAGCTGTTTTTT CASSYSTGQNTGELFF
TRBJ2-1 . TRBD2 TRBV14 TGTGCCAGCAGCCTTCATACTAGCGGGACCCGGGCCTATGAGCAGTTCTTC CASSLHTSGTRAYEQFF
TRBJ2-7 . . TRBV29-1 TGCAGCGTTGCTTGGATCTCCTACGAGCAGTACTTC CSVAWISYEQYF
TRBJ1-1 . . TRBV18 TGTGCCAGCTCACCAAGGTCGGGGGCCCAGGCCACTGAAGCTTTCTTT CASSPRSGAQATEAFF
TRBJ2-1 . . TRBV7-9 TGTGCCAGCAGCTCCGGGACTCACAATGAGCAGTTCTTC CASSSGTHNEQFF
TRBJ2-2 . TRBD1 TRBV4-2 TGTGCCAGCCGAACAGGGGGCCAGGGCGGGGAGCTGTTTTTT CASRTGGQGGELFF
TRBJ1-4 . . TRBV6-1 TGTGCCAGCAGTGAACGCGGATCTAATGAAAAACTGTTTTTT CASSERGSNEKLFF
TRBJ2-2 . . TRBV7-3 TGTGCCAGCAGCTTCAGTGAGTCCGGGGAGCTGTTTTTT CASSFSESGELFF
TRBJ2-3 . TRBD2 TRBV9 TGTGCCAGCAGCGTAGATAGCGGGTTCACAGATACGCAGTATTTT CASSVDSGFTDTQYF
TRBJ1-6 few . TRBV19 TGTGCCAGTAGTTCAGGGGCTAATTCACCCCTCCACTTT CASSSGANSPLHF
TRBJ1-2 . . TRBV7-6 TGTGCCAGCAGCTTAGAGGGGCGCGATGGCTACACCTTC CASSLEGRDGYTF
TRBJ1-1 . . TRBV11-2 TGTGCCAGCAGCTGGATGGGGGACAACACTGAAGCTTTCTTT CASSWMGDNTEAFF
TRBJ2-5 once TRBD2 TRBV18 TGTGCCAGCTCACCTATTGTTGCGGGAGGGCTGCAAGAGACCCAGTACTTC CASSPIVAGGLQETQYF